The present T cell receptor (beta chain) was sequenced within a study of blood T cells in healthy people across ages. This clonotype appeared a few times. Then a second PCR, running about 6 to 12 cycles, was carried out with a sample-barcoded 5' primer and a J-beta primer mix. TCRdb reanalysed the 5' RACE reads using MiXCR and keeps one entry per CDR3 protein. Of some 760,000 distinct CDR3 sequences in the sample, roughly 25% were seen once. The germline gives CDR1 ENHRY, CDR2 SYGVKD. Trimming cost V 8 bases and J 1 base, with 17 bases left between them. The CDR3 has 16 residues. The data also belong to a second study, concerning T cells of mothers and their children.

The chain combines TRBV10-3 with TRBJ2-2, with D perhaps TRBD2 (6 bases). Specimen: blood. This receptor was identified in a boy between 5 and 17 years old in good health. CDR3 DNA sequence: TGTGCCATCGGGACCCTCCCGGGACTGAACACCGGGGAGCTGTTTTTT. Its protein is CAIGTLPGLNTGELFF.